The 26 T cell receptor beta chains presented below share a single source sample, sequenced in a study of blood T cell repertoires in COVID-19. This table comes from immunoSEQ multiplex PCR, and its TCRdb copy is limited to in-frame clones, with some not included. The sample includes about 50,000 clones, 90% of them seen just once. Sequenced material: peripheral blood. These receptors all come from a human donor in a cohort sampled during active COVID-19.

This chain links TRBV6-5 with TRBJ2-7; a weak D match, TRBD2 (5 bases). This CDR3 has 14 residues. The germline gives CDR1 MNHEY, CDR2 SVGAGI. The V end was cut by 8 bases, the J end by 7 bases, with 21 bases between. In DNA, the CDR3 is TGTGCCAGCTGCCCCCGGACTCCATCTGATGAGCAGTACGTC. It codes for CASCPRTPSDEQYV.

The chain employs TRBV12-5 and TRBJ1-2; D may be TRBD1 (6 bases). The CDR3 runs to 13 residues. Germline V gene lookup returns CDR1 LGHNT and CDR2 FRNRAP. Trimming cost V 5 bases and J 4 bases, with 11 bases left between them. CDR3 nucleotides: TGTGCTAGTGGTACAGGGCCTCCCTATGGCTACACCTTC. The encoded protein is CASGTGPPYGYTF.

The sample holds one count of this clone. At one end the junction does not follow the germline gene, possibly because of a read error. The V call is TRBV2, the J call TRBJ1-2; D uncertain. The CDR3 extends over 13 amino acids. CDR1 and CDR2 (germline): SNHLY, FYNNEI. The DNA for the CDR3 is TGTGCCAGCAGTGAGCGGGAGCTAGGTTTAATCCCCTTC. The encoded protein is CASSERELGLIPF.

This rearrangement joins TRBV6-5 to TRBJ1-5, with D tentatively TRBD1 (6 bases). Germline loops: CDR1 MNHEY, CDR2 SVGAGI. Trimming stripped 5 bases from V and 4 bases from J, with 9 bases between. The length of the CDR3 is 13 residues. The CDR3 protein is CASSRTVNQPQHF. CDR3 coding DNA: TGTGCCAGCAGTCGGACAGTTAATCAGCCCCAGCATTTT.

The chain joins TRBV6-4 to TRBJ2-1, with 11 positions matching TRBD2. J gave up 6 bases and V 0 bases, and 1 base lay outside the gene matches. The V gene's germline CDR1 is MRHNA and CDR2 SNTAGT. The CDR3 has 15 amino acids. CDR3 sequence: CASSDSLAGANEQFF. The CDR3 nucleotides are TGTGCCAGCAGTGACTCACTAGCGGGAGCCAATGAGCAGTTCTTC.

CDR3 bases: TGTGCCAGCAGCCCCCCCCTTTACAGGGCAACTAATGAAAAACTGTTTTTT. The encoded protein is CASSPPLYRATNEKLFF. The chain employs TRBV6-2 or TRBV6-3 and TRBJ1-4, with D maybe TRBD1 (6 bases). Trimming pared 6 bases from V and 0 bases from J, leaving 17 bases between. Per the germline V gene, CDR1 is MNHEY and CDR2 is SVGEGT. The CDR3 totals 17 residues.

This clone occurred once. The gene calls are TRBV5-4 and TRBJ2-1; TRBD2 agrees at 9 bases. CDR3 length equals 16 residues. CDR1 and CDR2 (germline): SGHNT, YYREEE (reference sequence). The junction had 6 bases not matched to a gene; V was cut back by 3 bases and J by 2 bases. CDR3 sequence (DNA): TGTGCCAGCAGCTCGAGACTAGCGGACACCTACAATGAGCAGTTCTTC. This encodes CASSSRLADTYNEQFF. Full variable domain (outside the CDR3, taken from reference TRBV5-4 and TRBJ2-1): ETGVTQSPTHLIKTRGQQVTLRCSSQSGHNTVSWYQQALGQGPQFIFQYYREEENGRGNFPPRFSGLQFPNYSSELNVNALELDDSALYLCASSSRLADTYNEQFFGPGTRLTVL.

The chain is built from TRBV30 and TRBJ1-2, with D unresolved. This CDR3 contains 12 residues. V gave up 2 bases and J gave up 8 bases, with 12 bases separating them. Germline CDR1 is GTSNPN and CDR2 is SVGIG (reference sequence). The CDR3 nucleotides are TGTGCCTGGAGTTCCCTCGGTATCGGCTACACCTTC. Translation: CAWSSLGIGYTF.

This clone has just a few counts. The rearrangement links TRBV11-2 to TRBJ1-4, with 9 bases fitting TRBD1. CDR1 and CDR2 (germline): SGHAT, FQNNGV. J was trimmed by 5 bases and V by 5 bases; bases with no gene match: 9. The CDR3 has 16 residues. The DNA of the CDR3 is TGTGCCAGCAGCCCCTGGGCCGGGACAGGGAATGAAAAACTGTTTTTT. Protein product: CASSPWAGTGNEKLFF.

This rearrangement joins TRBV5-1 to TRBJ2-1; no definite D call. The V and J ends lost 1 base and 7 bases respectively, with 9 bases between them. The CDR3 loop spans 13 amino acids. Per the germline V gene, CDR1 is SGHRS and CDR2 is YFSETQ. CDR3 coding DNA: TGCGCCAGCAGCTTGAGCGCCGCAAATGAGCAGTTCTTC. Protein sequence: CASSLSAANEQFF.

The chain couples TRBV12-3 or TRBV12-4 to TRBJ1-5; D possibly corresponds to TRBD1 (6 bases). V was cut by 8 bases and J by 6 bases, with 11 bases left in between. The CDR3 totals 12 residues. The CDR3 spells CASQGLGQPQHF. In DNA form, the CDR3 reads TGTGCCAGCCAGGGGTTGGGTCAGCCCCAGCATTTT.

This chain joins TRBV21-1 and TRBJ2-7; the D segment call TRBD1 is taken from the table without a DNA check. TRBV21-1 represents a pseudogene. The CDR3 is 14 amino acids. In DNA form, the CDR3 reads TGTGCCAGCATCCACTCCGGGACAGGGGACGAGCAGTACGTC. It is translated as CASIHSGTGDEQYV.

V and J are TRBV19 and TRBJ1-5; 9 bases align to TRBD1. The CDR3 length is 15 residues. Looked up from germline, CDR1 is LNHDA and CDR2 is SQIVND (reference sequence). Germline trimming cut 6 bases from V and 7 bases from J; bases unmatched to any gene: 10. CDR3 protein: CASSLRDRAKQPQHF. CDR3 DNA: TGTGCCAGTAGCCTACGGGACAGGGCGAAACAGCCCCAGCATTTT.

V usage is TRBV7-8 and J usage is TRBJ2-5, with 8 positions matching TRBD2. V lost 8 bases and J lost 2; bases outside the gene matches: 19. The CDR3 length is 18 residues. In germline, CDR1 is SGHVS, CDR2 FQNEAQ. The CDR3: CASHYGREGLGSQETQYF. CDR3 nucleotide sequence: TGTGCCAGCCACTATGGACGGGAGGGCCTTGGGTCGCAAGAGACCCAGTACTTC.

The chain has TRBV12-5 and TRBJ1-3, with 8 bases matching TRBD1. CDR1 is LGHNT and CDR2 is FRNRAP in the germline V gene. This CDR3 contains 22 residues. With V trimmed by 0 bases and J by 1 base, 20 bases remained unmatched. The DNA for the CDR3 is TGTGCTAGTGGTTTGGTGCTCGAGAGGACAGGGTTTATGAGATTTTCTGGAAACACCATATATTTT. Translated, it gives CASGLVLERTGFMRFSGNTIYF. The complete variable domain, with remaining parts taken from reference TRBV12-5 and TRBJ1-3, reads DARVTQTPRHKVTEMGQEVTMRCQPILGHNTVFWYRQTMMQGLELLAYFRNRAPLDDSGMPKDRFSAEMPDATLATLKIQPSEPRDSAVYFCASGLVLERTGFMRFSGNTIYFGEGSWLTVV.

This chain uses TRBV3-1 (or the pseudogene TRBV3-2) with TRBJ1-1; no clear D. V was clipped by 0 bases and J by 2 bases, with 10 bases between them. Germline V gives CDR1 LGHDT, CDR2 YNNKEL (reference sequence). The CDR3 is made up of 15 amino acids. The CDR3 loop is CASSQDPRLNTEAFF. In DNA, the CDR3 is TGTGCCAGCAGCCAAGATCCCAGACTCAACACTGAAGCTTTCTTT.

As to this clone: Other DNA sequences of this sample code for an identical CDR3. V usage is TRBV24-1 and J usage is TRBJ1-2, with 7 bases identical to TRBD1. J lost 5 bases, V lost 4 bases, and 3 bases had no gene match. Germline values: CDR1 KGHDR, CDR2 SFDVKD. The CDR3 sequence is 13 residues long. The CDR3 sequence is CATSDLTGYGYTF. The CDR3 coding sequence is TGTGCCACCAGTGACCTGACAGGGTATGGCTACACCTTC.

Here the CDR3 reads CASSWGLAGGQETQYF. CDR3 nucleotides: TGTGCCAGCAGCTGGGGACTAGCGGGAGGTCAAGAGACCCAGTACTTC. The chain has TRBV5-4 and TRBJ2-5; TRBD2 aligns across 15 bases. V lost 3 bases to trimming and J lost 2 bases; unmatched junction nucleotides: 2. The CDR3 is 16 amino acids. CDR1 is SGHNT, CDR2 YYREEE, per germline (reference sequence).

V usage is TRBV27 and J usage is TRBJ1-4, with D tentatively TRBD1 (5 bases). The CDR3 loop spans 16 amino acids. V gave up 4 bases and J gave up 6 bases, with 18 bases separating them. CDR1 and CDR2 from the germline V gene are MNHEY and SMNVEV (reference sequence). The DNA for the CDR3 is TGTGCCAGCAGTTCGGCCTACAGGAGTCTGGATGAAAAACTGTTTTTT. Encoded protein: CASSSAYRSLDEKLFF. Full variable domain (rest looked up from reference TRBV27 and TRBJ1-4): EAQVTQNPRYLITVTGKKLTVTCSQNMNHEYMSWYRQDPGLGLRQIYYSMNVEVTDKGDVPEGYKVSRKEKRNFPLILESPSPNQTSLYFCASSSAYRSLDEKLFFGSGTQLSVL.

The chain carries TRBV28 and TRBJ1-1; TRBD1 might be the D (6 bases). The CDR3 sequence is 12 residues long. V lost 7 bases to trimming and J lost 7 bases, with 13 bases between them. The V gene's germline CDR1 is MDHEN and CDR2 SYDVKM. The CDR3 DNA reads TGTGCCAGCACACGGACAGAGGTTGAAGCTTTCTTT. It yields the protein CASTRTEVEAFF. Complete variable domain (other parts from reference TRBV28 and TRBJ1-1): DVKVTQSSRYLVKRTGEKVFLECVQDMDHENMFWYRQDPGLGLRLIYFSYDVKMKEKGDIPEGYSVSREKKERFSLILESASTNQTSMYLCASTRTEVEAFFGQGTRLTVV.

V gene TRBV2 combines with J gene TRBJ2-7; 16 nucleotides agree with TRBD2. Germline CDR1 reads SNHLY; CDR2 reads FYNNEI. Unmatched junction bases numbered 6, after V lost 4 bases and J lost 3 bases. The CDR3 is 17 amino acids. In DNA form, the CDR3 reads TGTGCCAGCAGTGGCGGGACTAGCGGGAGGGGAGGCTACGAGCAGTACTTC. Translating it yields CASSGGTSGRGGYEQYF.

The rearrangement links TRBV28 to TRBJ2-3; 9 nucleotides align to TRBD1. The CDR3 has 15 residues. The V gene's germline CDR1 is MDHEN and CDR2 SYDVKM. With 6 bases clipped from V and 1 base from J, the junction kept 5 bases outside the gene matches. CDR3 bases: TGTGCCAGCAGGACACAGGGGGCAGGCACAGATACGCAGTATTTT. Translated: CASRTQGAGTDTQYF.

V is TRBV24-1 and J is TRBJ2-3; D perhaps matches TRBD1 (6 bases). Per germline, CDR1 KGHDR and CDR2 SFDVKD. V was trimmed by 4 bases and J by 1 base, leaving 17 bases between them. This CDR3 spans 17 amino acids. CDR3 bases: TGTGCCACCAGTGACCGAACAGCAAGACAGGGCACAGATACGCAGTATTTT. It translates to CATSDRTARQGTDTQYF.

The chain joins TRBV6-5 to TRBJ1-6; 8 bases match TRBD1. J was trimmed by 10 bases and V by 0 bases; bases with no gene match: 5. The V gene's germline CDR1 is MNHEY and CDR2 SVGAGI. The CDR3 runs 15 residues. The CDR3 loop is CASSYSGQGGSPLHF. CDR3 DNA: TGTGCCAGCAGTTACTCCGGACAGGGTGGCTCACCCCTCCACTTT.

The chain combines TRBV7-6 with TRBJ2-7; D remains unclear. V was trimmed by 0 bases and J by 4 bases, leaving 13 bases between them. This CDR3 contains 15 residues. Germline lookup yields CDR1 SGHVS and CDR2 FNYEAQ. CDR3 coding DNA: TGTGCCAGCAGCTTAGCACCCGGCGGAGAATACGAGCAGTACGTC. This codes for CASSLAPGGEYEQYV.

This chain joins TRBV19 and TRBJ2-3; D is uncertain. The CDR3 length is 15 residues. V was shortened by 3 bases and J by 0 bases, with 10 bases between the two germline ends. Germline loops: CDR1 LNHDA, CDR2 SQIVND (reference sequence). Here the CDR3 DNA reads TGTGCCAGTAGTATGTACTCACCTAGCACAGATACGCAGTATTTT. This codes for CASSMYSPSTDTQYF.